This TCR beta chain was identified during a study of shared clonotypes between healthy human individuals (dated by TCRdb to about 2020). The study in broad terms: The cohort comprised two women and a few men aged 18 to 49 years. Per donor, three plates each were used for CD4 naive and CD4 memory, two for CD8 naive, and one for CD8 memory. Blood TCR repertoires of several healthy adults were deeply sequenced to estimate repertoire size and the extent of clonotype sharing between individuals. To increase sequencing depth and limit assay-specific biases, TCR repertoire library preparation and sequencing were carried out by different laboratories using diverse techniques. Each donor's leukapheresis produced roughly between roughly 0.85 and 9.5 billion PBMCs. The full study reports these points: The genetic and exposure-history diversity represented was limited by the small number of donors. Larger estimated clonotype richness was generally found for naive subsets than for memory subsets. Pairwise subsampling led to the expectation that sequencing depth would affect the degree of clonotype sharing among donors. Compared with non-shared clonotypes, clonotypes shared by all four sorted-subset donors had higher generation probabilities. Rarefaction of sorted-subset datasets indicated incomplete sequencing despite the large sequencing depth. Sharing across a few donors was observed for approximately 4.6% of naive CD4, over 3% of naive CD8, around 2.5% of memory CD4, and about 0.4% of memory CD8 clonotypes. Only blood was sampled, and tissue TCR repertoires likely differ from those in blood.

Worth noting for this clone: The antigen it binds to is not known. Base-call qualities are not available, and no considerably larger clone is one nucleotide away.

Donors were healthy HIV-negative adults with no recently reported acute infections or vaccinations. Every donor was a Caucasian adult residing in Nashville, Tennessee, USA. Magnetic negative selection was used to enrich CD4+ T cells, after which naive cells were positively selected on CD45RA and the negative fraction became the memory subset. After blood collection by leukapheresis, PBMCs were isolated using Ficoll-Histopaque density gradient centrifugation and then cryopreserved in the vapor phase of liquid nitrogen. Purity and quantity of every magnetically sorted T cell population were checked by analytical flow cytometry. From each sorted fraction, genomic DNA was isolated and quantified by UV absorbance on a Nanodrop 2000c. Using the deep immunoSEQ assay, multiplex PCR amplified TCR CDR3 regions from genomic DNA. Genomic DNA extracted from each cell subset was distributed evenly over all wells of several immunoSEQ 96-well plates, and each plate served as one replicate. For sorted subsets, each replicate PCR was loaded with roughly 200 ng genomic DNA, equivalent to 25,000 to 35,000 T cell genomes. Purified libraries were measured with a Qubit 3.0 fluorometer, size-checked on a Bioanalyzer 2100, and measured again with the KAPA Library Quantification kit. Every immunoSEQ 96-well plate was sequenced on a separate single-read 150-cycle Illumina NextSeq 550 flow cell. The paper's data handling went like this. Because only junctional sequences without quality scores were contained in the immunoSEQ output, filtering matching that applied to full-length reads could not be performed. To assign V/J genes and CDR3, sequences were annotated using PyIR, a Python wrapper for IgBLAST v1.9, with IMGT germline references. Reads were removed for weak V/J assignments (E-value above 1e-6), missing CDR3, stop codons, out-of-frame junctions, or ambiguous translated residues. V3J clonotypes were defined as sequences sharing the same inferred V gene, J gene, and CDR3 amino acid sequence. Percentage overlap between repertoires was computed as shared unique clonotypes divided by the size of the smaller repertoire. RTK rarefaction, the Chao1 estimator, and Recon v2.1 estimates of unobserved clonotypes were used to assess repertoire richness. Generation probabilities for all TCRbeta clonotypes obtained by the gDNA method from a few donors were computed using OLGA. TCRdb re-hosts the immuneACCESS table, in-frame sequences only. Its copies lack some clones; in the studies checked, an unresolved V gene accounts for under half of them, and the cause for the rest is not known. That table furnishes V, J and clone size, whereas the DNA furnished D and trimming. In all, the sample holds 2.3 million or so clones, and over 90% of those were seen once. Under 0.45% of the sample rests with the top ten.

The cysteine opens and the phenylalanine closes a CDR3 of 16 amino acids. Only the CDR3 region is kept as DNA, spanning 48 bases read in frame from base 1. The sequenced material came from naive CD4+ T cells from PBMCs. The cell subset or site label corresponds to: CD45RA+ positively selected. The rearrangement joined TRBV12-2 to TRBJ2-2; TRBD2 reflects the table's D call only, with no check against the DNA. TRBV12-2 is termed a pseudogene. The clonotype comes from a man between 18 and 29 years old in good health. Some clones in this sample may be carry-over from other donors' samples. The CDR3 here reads CASRLAEREGTGELFF. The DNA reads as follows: TGTGCAAGTCGCTTAGCGGAGCGGGAGGGCACCGGGGAGCTGTTTTTT.